This record concerns one TCR beta chain sequence. These data belong to a study of OX40 agonist ivuxolimab in advanced cancers. This CDR3 region has 15 residues. Germline V gene sequence: CDR1 MGHRA, CDR2 YSYEKL. The V and J ends lost 1 base and 4 bases, in that order; junction bases with no gene match: 5. Sequencing used immunoSEQ multiplex PCR; TCRdb keeps in-frame clones, though not all of them. The sample carries about 100,000 clones, approximately 91% recorded once. V gene TRBV4-1 combines with J gene TRBJ2-3, with TRBD2 identical over 7 bases. This TCR derives from an adult with an advanced solid tumor such as melanoma, head and neck, liver or kidney cancer. Source: CD4+ or CD8+ T cells sorted from blood, taken in a trial of the OX40 agonist ivuxolimab. The CDR3 sequence: CASSQGGGGADTQYF. The CDR3 DNA reads TGCGCCAGCAGCCAAGGCGGGGGAGGGGCAGATACGCAGTATTTT.